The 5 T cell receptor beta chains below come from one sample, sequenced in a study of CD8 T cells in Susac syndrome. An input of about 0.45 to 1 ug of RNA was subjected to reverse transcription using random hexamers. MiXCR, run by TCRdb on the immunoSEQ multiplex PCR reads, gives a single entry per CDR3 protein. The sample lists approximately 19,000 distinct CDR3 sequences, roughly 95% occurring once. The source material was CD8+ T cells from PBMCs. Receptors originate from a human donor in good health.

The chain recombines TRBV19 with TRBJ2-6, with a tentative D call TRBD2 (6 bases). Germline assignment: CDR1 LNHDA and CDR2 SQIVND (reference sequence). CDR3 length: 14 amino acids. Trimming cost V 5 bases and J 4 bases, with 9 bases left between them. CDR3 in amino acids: CASSWGEGANVLTF. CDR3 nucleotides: TGTGCCAGTAGTTGGGGGGAAGGGGCCAACGTCCTGACTTTC.

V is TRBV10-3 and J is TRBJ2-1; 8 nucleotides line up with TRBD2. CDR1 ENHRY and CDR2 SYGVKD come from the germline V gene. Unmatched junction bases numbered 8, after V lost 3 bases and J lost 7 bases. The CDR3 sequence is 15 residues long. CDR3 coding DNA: TGTGCCATCAGTGAAGATAGCGGGATAGAGAATGAGCAGTTCTTC. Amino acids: CAISEDSGIENEQFF.

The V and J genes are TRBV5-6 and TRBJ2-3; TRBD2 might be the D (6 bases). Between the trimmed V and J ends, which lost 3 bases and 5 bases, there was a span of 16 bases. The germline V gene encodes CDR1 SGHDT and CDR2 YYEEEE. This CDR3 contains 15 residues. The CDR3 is CASSSEGSWVDTQYF. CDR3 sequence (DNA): TGTGCCAGCAGCTCGGAGGGGTCGTGGGTAGATACGCAGTATTTT.

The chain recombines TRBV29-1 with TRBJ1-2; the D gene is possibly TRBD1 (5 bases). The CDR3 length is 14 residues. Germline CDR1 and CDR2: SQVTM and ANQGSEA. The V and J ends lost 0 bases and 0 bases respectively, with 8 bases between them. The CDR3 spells CSVEDREANYGYTF. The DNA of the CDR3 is TGCAGCGTTGAAGACAGGGAAGCTAACTATGGCTACACCTTC.

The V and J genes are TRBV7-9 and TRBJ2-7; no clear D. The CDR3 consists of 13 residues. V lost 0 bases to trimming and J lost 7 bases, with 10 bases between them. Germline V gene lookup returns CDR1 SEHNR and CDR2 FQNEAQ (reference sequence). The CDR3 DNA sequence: TGTGCCAGCAGCTTAGCTTACAGTCGTGAGCAGTACGTC. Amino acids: CASSLAYSREQYV.